This T cell receptor beta chain comes out of a study of cytomegalovirus exposure and HLA in healthy donors. General study points: Excluded were some V segments that proved indistinguishable, including TRBV6-2 and TRBV6-3. A list of about 160 TCR beta chains associated with cytomegalovirus was given. CMV serostatus was the sole immune exposure data available.

CDR1 and CDR2 from the germline V gene are SQVTM and ANQGSEA. J gave up 1 base and V 7 bases, and 6 bases lay outside the gene matches. CDR3 length: 14 residues. This clone was detected a few times. Its antigen is unidentified. Primers for the PCR totalled 60 Vbeta and 13 Jbeta. This table comes from immunoSEQ multiplex PCR, and its TCRdb copy is limited to in-frame clones, with some not included. Of 130,000 or so clones in the sample, approximately 75% were seen once. The receptor comes from a middle-aged man in good health and CMV-seronegative. The genes are TRBV29-1 and TRBJ2-2; TRBD1 agrees at 7 bases. The sequenced sample was PBMCs. CDR3 DNA sequence: TGCAGCGCCCCCCGGGACAGGAACACCGGGGAGCTGTTTTTT. Residues: CSAPRDRNTGELFF.